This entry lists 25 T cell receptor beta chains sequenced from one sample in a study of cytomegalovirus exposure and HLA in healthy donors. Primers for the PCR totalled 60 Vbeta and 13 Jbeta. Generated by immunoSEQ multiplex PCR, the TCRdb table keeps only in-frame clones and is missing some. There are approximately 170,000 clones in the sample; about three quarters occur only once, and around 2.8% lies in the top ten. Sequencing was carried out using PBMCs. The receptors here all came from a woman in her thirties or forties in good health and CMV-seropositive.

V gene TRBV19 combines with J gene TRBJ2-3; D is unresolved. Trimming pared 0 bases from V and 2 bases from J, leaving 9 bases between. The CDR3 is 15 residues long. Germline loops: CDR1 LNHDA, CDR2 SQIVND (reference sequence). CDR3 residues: CASSIDMSTTDTQYF. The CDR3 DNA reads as TGTGCCAGTAGTATAGATATGTCTACCACAGATACGCAGTATTTT.

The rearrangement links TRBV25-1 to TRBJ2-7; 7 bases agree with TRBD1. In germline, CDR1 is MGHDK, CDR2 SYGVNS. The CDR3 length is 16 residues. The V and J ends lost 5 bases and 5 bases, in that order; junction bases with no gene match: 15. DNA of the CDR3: TGTGCCAGCAGTCCCTGGACAGGCCAAACTACGGACGAGCAGTACTTC. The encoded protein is CASSPWTGQTTDEQYF.

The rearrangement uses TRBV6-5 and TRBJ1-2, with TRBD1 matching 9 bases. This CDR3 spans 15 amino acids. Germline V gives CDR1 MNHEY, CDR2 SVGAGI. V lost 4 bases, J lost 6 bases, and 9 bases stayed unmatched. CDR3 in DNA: TGTGCCAGCAGTTCTAGGACAGGGGAAATCGATGGCTACACCTTC. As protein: CASSSRTGEIDGYTF.

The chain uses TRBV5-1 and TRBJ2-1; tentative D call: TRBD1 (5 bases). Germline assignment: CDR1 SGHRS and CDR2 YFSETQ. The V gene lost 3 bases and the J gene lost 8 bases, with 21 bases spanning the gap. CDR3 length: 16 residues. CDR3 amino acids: CASSSRSGYGTDEQFF. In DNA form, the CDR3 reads TGCGCCAGCAGCTCAAGATCAGGGTATGGTACCGATGAGCAGTTCTTC.

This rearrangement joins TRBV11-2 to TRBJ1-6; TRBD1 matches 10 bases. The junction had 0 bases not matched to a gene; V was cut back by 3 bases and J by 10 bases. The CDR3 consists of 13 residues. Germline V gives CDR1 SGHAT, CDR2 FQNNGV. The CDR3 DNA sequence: TGTGCCAGCAGCTTGGGACAGGGGTCACCCCTCCACTTT. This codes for CASSLGQGSPLHF.

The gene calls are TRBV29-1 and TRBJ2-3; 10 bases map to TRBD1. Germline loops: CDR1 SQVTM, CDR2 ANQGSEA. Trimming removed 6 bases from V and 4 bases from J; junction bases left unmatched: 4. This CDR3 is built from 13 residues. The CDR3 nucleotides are TGCAGCGTCACCGGGACAGGGGCAGATACGCAGTATTTT. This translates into CSVTGTGADTQYF.

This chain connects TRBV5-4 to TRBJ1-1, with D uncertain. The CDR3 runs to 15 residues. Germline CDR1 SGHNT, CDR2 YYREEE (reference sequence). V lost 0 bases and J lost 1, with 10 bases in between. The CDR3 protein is CASSLDQRPNTEAFF. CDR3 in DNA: TGTGCCAGCAGCTTGGACCAGCGCCCGAACACTGAAGCTTTCTTT.

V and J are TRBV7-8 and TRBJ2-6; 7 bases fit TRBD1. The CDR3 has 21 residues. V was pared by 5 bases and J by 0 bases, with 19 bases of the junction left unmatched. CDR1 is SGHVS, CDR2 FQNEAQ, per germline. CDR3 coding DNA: TGTGCCAGCAGCCCTGGGGGCAACAGGGGCCCTTCTAGCTCTGGGGCCAACGTCCTGACTTTC. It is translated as CASSPGGNRGPSSSGANVLTF. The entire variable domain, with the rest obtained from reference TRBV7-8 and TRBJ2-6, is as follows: GAGVSQSPRYKVAKRGQDVALRCDPISGHVSLFWYQQALGQGPEFLTYFQNEAQLDKSGLPSDRFFAERPEGSVSTLKIQRTQQEDSAVYLCASSPGGNRGPSSSGANVLTFGAGSRLTVL.

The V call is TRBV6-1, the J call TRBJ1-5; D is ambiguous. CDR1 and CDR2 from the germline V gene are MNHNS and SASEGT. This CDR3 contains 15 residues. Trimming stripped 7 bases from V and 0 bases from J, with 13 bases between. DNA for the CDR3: TGTGCCAGCACCGAGGGAGGGTTTAGCAATCAGCCCCAGCATTTT. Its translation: CASTEGGFSNQPQHF.

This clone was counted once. In DNA form, the CDR3 reads TGTGCCAGCAGCAAGACTAGCACAGATACGCAGTATTTT. Amino acid sequence: CASSKTSTDTQYF. The chain links TRBV16 to TRBJ2-3; D is uncertain. From germline, CDR1 is KGHSY and CDR2 FQNENV. This CDR3 is built from 13 residues. The V end lost 5 bases, the J end lost 0 bases, and 6 bases lay between the germline ends. Filled out from reference TRBV16 and TRBJ2-3, the complete variable domain reads GEEVAQTPKHLVRGEGQKAKLYCAPIKGHSYVFWYQQVLKNEFKFLISFQNENVFDETGMPKERFSAKCLPNSPCSLEIQATKLEDSAVYFCASSKTSTDTQYFGPGTRLTVL.

The CDR3 DNA follows: TGTGCCAGCAGCCCAACTAGCGGGAGTTACGAGCAGTACTTC. It is translated as CASSPTSGSYEQYF. The rearrangement joins TRBV7-8 to TRBJ2-7; 11 nucleotides align to TRBD2. J lost 4 bases, V lost 5 bases, and 4 bases had no gene match. Germline values: CDR1 SGHVS, CDR2 FQNEAQ. This CDR3 contains 14 residues.

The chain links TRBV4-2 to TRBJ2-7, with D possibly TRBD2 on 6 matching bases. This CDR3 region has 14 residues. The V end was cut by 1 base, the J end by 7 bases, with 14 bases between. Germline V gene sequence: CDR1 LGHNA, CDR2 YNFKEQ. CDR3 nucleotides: TGTGCCAGCAGCCAAGGGGACCTCCGGGGGGAGCAGTACTTC. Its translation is CASSQGDLRGEQYF.

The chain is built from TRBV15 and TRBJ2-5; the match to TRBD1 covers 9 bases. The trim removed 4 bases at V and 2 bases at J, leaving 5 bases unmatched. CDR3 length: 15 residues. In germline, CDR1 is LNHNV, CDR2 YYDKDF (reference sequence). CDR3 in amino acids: CATSKGQGRQETQYF. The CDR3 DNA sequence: TGTGCCACCAGCAAAGGACAGGGGAGGCAAGAGACCCAGTACTTC.

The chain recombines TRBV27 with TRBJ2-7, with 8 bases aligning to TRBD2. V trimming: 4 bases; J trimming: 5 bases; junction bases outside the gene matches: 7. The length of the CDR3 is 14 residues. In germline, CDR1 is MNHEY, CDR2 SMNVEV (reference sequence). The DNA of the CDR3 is TGTGCCAGCAGTTCCTCGACGGGGGGGAACGAGCAGTACTTC. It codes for CASSSSTGGNEQYF.

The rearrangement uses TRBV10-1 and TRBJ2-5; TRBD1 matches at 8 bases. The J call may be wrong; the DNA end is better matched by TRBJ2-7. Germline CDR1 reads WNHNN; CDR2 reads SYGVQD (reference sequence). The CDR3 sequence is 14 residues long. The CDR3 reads CASSPDRGGYEQYF. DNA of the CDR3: TGCGCCAGCAGTCCTGACAGGGGAGGCTACGAGCAGTACTTC.

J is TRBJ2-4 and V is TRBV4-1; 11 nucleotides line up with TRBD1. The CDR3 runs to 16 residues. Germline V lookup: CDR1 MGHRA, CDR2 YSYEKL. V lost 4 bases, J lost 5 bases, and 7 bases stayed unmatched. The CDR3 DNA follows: TGCGCCAGCAGCCCCTACGGACAGGGGGCGGAAAACATTCAGTACTTC. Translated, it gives CASSPYGQGAENIQYF.

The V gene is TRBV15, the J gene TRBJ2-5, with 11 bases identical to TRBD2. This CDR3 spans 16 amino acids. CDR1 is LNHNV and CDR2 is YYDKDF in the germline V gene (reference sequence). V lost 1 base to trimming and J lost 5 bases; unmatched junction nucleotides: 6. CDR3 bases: TGTGCCACCAGCAGAGGGAATAGCGGGAGGGAGGAGACCCAGTACTTC. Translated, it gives CATSRGNSGREETQYF.

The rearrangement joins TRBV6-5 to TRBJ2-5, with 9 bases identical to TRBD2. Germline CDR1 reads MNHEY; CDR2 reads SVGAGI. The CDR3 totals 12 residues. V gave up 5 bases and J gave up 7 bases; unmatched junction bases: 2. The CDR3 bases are TGTGCCAGCAGTAAGACTAGCGGGACCCAGTACTTC. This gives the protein CASSKTSGTQYF.

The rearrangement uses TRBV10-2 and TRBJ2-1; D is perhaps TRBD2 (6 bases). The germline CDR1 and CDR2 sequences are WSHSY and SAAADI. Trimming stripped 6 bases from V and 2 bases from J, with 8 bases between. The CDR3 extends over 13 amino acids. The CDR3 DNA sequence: TGCGCCAGCAGCGGGAGAACCTACAATGAGCAGTTCTTC. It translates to CASSGRTYNEQFF.

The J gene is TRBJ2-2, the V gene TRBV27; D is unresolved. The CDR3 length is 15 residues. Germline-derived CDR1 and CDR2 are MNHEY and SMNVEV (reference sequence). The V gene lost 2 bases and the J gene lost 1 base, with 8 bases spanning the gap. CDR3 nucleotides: TGTGCCAGCAGTTTACGGCCGGGGAACACCGGGGAGCTGTTTTTT. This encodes CASSLRPGNTGELFF.

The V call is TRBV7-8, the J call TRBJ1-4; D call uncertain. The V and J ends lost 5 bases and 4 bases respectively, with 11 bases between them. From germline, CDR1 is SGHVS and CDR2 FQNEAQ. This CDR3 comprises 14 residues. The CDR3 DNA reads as TGTGCCAGCAGCCGGAGGGAGTTTAATGAAAAACTGTTTTTT. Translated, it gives CASSRREFNEKLFF.

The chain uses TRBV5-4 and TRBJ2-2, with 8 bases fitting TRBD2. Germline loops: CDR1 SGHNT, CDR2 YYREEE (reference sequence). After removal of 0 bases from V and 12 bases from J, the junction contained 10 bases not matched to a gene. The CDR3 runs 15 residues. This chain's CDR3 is CASSLASASGSKLFF. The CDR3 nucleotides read TGTGCCAGCAGCTTGGCCTCGGCGAGCGGGAGCAAGCTGTTTTTT. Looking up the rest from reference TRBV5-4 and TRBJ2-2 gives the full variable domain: ETGVTQSPTHLIKTRGQQVTLRCSSQSGHNTVSWYQQALGQGPQFIFQYYREEENGRGNFPPRFSGLQFPNYSSELNVNALELDDSALYLCASSLASASGSKLFFGEGSRLTVL.

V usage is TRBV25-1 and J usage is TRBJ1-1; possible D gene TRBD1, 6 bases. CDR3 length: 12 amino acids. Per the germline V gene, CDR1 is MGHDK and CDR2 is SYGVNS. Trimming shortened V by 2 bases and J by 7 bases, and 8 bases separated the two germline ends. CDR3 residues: CASSEGQYEAFF. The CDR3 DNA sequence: TGTGCCAGCAGTGAAGGACAGTATGAAGCTTTCTTT.

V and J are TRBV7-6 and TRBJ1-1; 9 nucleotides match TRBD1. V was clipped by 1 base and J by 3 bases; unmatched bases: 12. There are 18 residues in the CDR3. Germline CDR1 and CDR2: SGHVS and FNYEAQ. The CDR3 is CASSLELGTGIKYTEAFF. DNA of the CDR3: TGTGCCAGCAGCTTAGAATTAGGGACAGGGATTAAGTACACTGAAGCTTTCTTT.

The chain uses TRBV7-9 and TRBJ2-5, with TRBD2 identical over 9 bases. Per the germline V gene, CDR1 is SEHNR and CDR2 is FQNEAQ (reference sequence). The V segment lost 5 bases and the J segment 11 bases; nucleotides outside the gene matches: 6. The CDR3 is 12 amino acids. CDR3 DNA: TGTGCCAGCAGCCGCCCGACTAGCGGACAGTACTTC. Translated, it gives CASSRPTSGQYF.